The T cell receptor (beta chain) described here comes from a study of PD-L1 blockade in urothelial cancer. Study-wide background: Analyzed time points were 3 weeks (second dose) and 6 weeks after therapy began. A median around 150,000 T cells were found in blood samples.

Regarding this clone: Its antigen is not known.

Study-level results: Better survival was forecast by a pretreatment blood TCR clonality below the median.

Templates that were synthetic TCR analogs were spiked into each PCR. Measured with immunoSEQ multiplex PCR; TCRdb has only the in-frame clones, and not every one. In the table there are around 100,000 clones, roughly 88% of which are singletons. The source material was PBMCs, sampled around atezolizumab (anti-PD-L1) treatment. This clonotype originated in a middle-aged man with urothelial cancer.

This CDR3 is CASSVRGASYEQYF. In DNA form, the CDR3 reads TGTGCCAGCAGTGTACGCGGGGCCTCCTACGAGCAGTACTTC. V and J are TRBV6-1 and TRBJ2-7, with D perhaps TRBD2 (6 bases). Trimming removed 4 bases at V and 0 bases at J, with 10 bases between. The CDR3 is made up of 14 amino acids. The germline CDR1 and CDR2 sequences are MNHNS and SASEGT.